The 29 T cell receptor beta chains below come from one sample, sequenced in a study of blood T cell repertoires in COVID-19. Libraries were prepared by immunoSEQ multiplex PCR; TCRdb keeps only in-frame clonotypes and omits some of them. The sample shows tens of thousands of clones, around nine tenths of them seen only once. The sample consisted of peripheral blood. The receptors here all came from a man aged 70 or older with active or convalescent COVID-19.

The V gene is TRBV7-9, the J gene TRBJ2-3; possible D gene TRBD2, 5 bases. This CDR3 comprises 12 residues. V lost 2 bases and J lost 6, with 6 bases in between. The germline V gene encodes CDR1 SEHNR and CDR2 FQNEAQ (reference sequence). The CDR3 here is CASSLLADTQYF. In DNA form, the CDR3 reads TGTGCCAGCAGCTTACTAGCCGATACGCAGTATTTT. The complete variable domain, with remaining parts taken from reference TRBV7-9 and TRBJ2-3, reads DTGVSQNPRHKITKRGQNVTFRCDPISEHNRLYWYRQTLGQGPEFLTYFQNEAQLEKSRLLSDRFSAERPKGSFSTLEIQRTEQGDSAMYLCASSLLADTQYFGPGTRLTVL.

J is TRBJ2-2 and V is TRBV24-1; tentative D call: TRBD1 (5 bases). The CDR3 runs 13 residues. In germline, CDR1 is KGHDR, CDR2 SFDVKD. V was trimmed by 7 bases and J by 8 bases, leaving 13 bases between them. The CDR3 region is CATRDTRTGELFF. In DNA, the CDR3 is TGTGCCACCAGGGACACAAGAACTGGGGAGCTGTTTTTT.

The rearrangement joins TRBV7-6 to TRBJ2-7; maybe TRBD1 (7 bases). The CDR3 contains 15 residues. Per the germline V gene, CDR1 is SGHVS and CDR2 is FNYEAQ. V lost 4 bases and J lost 5, with 18 bases in between. CDR3 amino acids: CASSSHRGGNDEQYF. Here the CDR3 DNA reads TGTGCCAGCAGCTCGCACAGGGGCGGGAACGACGAGCAGTACTTC.

The chain is built from TRBV19 and TRBJ1-5; D unresolved. V was cut by 0 bases and J by 6 bases, with 18 bases left in between. The CDR3 totals 17 residues. Germline V gene lookup returns CDR1 LNHDA and CDR2 SQIVND (reference sequence). The CDR3 spells CASSIDLEINRIQPQHF. DNA for the CDR3: TGTGCCAGTAGTATAGACCTTGAGATCAATCGTATTCAGCCCCAGCATTTT.

The chain recombines TRBV5-1 with TRBJ2-3; 10 bases agree with TRBD1. J gave up 6 bases and V 3 bases, and 4 bases lay outside the gene matches. The germline CDR1 and CDR2 sequences are SGHRS and YFSETQ. This CDR3 is 14 amino acids long. Here the CDR3 reads CASSSMGQGDTQYF. CDR3 in DNA: TGCGCCAGCAGCTCCATGGGACAGGGGGATACGCAGTATTTT.

V is TRBV29-1 and J is TRBJ1-2, with 10 positions matching TRBD1. CDR1 SQVTM and CDR2 ANQGSEA come from the germline V gene. CDR3 length: 13 amino acids. The V and J ends lost 7 bases and 3 bases, in that order; junction bases with no gene match: 5. The CDR3 DNA reads as TGCAGCGCCGGGACAGGGGTCGACTATGGCTACACCTTC. It translates to CSAGTGVDYGYTF.

The chain joins TRBV29-1 to TRBJ2-7; the D gene is possibly TRBD2 (6 bases). The germline gives CDR1 SQVTM, CDR2 ANQGSEA. V dropped 5 bases and J dropped 3 bases, with 14 bases sitting between them. The CDR3 runs 13 residues. This CDR3 reads CSVFRDGGYEQYF. For the CDR3, the DNA is TGCAGCGTTTTCCGAGACGGGGGCTACGAGCAGTACTTC.

J is TRBJ2-7 and V is TRBV18; tentatively, D is TRBD1 (5 bases). In germline, CDR1 is KGHSH, CDR2 LQKENI. The CDR3 runs to 13 residues. Between the trimmed V and J ends, which lost 6 bases and 3 bases, there was a span of 12 bases. The CDR3 loop is CASSQGSRYEQYF. The CDR3 bases are TGTGCCAGCTCCCAGGGATCCCGCTACGAGCAGTACTTC.

The chain recombines TRBV10-3 with TRBJ2-5, with D uncertain. This CDR3 region has 13 residues. The ends were cut back, 2 bases at V and 3 bases at J, with 7 bases in the middle. CDR1 and CDR2 from the germline V gene are ENHRY and SYGVKD. The CDR3 is CAISELTEETQYF. DNA of the CDR3: TGTGCCATCAGTGAGCTAACAGAAGAGACCCAGTACTTC.

The chain has TRBV7-2 and TRBJ1-5; TRBD1 is a possible D gene (6 bases). CDR3 length equals 15 residues. V lost 1 base, J lost 7 bases, and 14 bases lay in between. The V gene's germline CDR1 is SGHTA and CDR2 FQGNSA. The CDR3 DNA follows: TGTGCCAGCAGCTTAGAATCAGGGGAGTTACAGCCCCAGCATTTT. Protein: CASSLESGELQPQHF. Looking up the rest from reference TRBV7-2 and TRBJ1-5 gives the full variable domain: GAGVSQSPSNKVTEKGKDVELRCDPISGHTALYWYRQSLGQGLEFLIYFQGNSAPDKSGLPSDRFSAERTGGSVSTLTIQRTQQEDSAVYLCASSLESGELQPQHFGDGTRLSIL.

V usage is TRBV3-1 (or the pseudogene TRBV3-2) and J usage is TRBJ2-1; tentative D call: TRBD1 (5 bases). There are 14 residues in the CDR3. V lost 5 bases, J lost 4 bases, and 12 bases lay in between. The germline CDR1 and CDR2 sequences are LGHDT and YNNKEL (reference sequence). CDR3 residues: CASSDRPTYNEQFF. As DNA, the CDR3 is TGTGCCAGCAGCGACAGACCGACGTACAATGAGCAGTTCTTC.

The chain uses TRBV6-5 and TRBJ1-2; a weak D match, TRBD1 (6 bases). The CDR3 has 15 amino acids. The V end lost 7 bases, the J end lost 4 bases, and 19 bases lay between the germline ends. CDR1 is MNHEY and CDR2 is SVGAGI in the germline V gene. The CDR3 loop reads CASNSVGAVTYGYTF. The CDR3 DNA follows: TGTGCCAGCAATTCGGTGGGGGCGGTAACCTATGGCTACACCTTC.

The chain recombines TRBV7-2 with TRBJ1-2; the D is unclear. Trimming left V 0 bases short and J 2 bases short, with 7 bases between. Germline V CDR1 and CDR2: SGHTA, FQGNSA. The CDR3 is made up of 14 amino acids. The CDR3 DNA sequence: TGTGCCAGCAGCTTAGCTACTCAAAACTATGGCTACACCTTC. It encodes CASSLATQNYGYTF.

This chain joins TRBV27 and TRBJ2-1; 7 nucleotides line up with TRBD1. Germline V gene data show CDR1 as MNHEY and CDR2 as SMNVEV (reference sequence). The CDR3 has 17 residues. V gave up 5 bases and J gave up 2 bases; unmatched junction bases: 12. In nucleotides, the CDR3 is TGTGCCAGCAGTCCTCCCCCGGGACAGAACACCTACAATGAGCAGTTCTTC. This gives the protein CASSPPPGQNTYNEQFF.

The chain is built from TRBV19 and TRBJ2-2; TRBD2 aligns across 11 bases. CDR1 is LNHDA, CDR2 SQIVND, per germline (reference sequence). The CDR3 has 15 residues. V trimming: 6 bases; J trimming: 6 bases; junction bases outside the gene matches: 6. In nucleotides, the CDR3 is TGTGCCAGTAGCCCACTAGCGGGGGACGCCGGGGAGCTGTTTTTT. Encoded protein: CASSPLAGDAGELFF.

The chain links TRBV19 to TRBJ2-2; tentatively, D is TRBD1 (6 bases). The V and J ends lost 3 bases and 2 bases respectively, with 13 bases between them. Germline V lookup: CDR1 LNHDA, CDR2 SQIVND (reference sequence). The length of the CDR3 is 16 residues. In nucleotides, the CDR3 is TGTGCCAGTAGTATTAGTCGGACAGCCAACACCGGGGAGCTGTTTTTT. Translation: CASSISRTANTGELFF.

J is TRBJ1-2 and V is TRBV9, with TRBD1 matching over 8 bases. CDR1 SGDLS and CDR2 YYNGEE come from the germline V gene. The CDR3 totals 14 residues. The J segment lost 8 bases and the V segment lost 1 base, leaving 7 bases of the junction unmatched. CDR3 sequence (DNA): TGTGCCAGCAGCGTATCCCGGACAGGGAGCGGCTACACCTTC. Its protein product is CASSVSRTGSGYTF.

The V call is TRBV19, the J call TRBJ1-1; tentatively, D is TRBD1 (5 bases). Trimming removed 7 bases from V and 10 bases from J, with 19 bases in between. Germline V gives CDR1 LNHDA, CDR2 SQIVND (reference sequence). The CDR3 covers 13 residues. The CDR3 spells CASMGLGENGAFF. CDR3 nucleotide sequence: TGTGCCAGTATGGGATTAGGGGAAAACGGAGCTTTCTTT.

V usage is TRBV6-5 and J usage is TRBJ1-2; tentatively, D is TRBD1 (6 bases). CDR1 is MNHEY and CDR2 is SVGAGI in the germline V gene. V lost 4 bases to trimming and J lost 2 bases, with 11 bases between them. This CDR3 spans 14 amino acids. CDR3 sequence reads: CASSLNRENYGYTF. CDR3 DNA: TGTGCCAGCAGTTTAAACAGGGAAAACTATGGCTACACCTTC.

This clone has just a few counts. The rearrangement uses TRBV3-1 (or the pseudogene TRBV3-2) and TRBJ2-5; D possibly corresponds to TRBD2 (7 bases). Germline values: CDR1 LGHDT, CDR2 YNNKEL (reference sequence). This CDR3 spans 17 amino acids. Trimming left V 2 bases short and J 0 bases short, with 16 bases between. The CDR3 spells CASSQLLGGAYQETQYF. CDR3 coding DNA: TGTGCCAGCAGCCAATTGCTTGGGGGGGCGTACCAAGAGACCCAGTACTTC.

The J gene is TRBJ1-1, the V gene TRBV4-1, with a possible D match to TRBD1 (6 bases). The CDR3 runs to 16 residues. Trimming left V 1 base short and J 5 bases short, with 17 bases between. Per germline, CDR1 MGHRA and CDR2 YSYEKL. The CDR3 protein is CASSQGFKDSQTEAFF. In nucleotides, the CDR3 is TGCGCCAGCAGCCAAGGATTCAAGGACAGTCAGACTGAAGCTTTCTTT.

The rearrangement joins TRBV19 to TRBJ1-2, with a tentative D call TRBD1 (5 bases). Trimming cost V 5 bases and J 1 base, with 8 bases left between them. The germline CDR1 and CDR2 sequences are LNHDA and SQIVND (reference sequence). CDR3 length equals 13 residues. CDR3 region: CASSGGINYGYTF. CDR3 sequence (DNA): TGTGCCAGTAGTGGGGGGATTAACTATGGCTACACCTTC. Filled out from reference TRBV19 and TRBJ1-2, the complete variable domain reads DGGITQSPKYLFRKEGQNVTLSCEQNLNHDAMYWYRQDPGQGLRLIYYSQIVNDFQKGDIAEGYSVSREKKESFPLTVTSAQKNPTAFYLCASSGGINYGYTFGSGTRLTVV.

This sequence joins TRBV19 and TRBJ1-5; maybe TRBD1 (5 bases). Per the germline V gene, CDR1 is LNHDA and CDR2 is SQIVND (reference sequence). CDR3 length: 18 amino acids. Trimming took 5 bases from V and 1 from J, leaving 21 bases between them. Here the CDR3 reads CASSSKPWQGTSNQPQHF. The CDR3 DNA reads as TGTGCCAGTAGTTCTAAACCCTGGCAGGGTACAAGCAATCAGCCCCAGCATTTT.

This chain uses TRBV6-1 with TRBJ1-2; D may be TRBD1 (5 bases). Germline loops: CDR1 MNHNS, CDR2 SASEGT. The CDR3 has 13 residues. The V and J ends lost 2 bases and 6 bases respectively, with 10 bases between them. The CDR3 region has the DNA TGTGCCAGCAGTGAAAATGGCAGGGATGGCTACACCTTC. Its translation is CASSENGRDGYTF.

The J gene is TRBJ1-1, the V gene TRBV4-3; D not certain. Trimming cost V 1 base and J 1 base, with 4 bases left between them. Germline CDR1 and CDR2: LGHNA and YSLEER. The CDR3 is 13 amino acids. CDR3 nucleotides: TGCGCCAGCAGCCAAGCCGGGAACACTGAAGCTTTCTTT. Its protein is CASSQAGNTEAFF.

This chain uses TRBV5-1 with TRBJ2-7; 8 nucleotides line up with TRBD2. The ends lost 5 bases at V and 4 bases at J; junction bases unmatched: 11. Per the germline V gene, CDR1 is SGHRS and CDR2 is YFSETQ. This CDR3 spans 15 amino acids. The CDR3 region is CASRYSGGISYEQYF. Written as DNA, the CDR3 is TGCGCCAGCAGATACAGCGGGGGAATTTCGTACGAGCAGTACTTC.

The chain couples TRBV30 to TRBJ1-2; D remains ambiguous. Trimming pared 0 bases from V and 4 bases from J, leaving 15 bases between. The CDR3 consists of 15 residues. From germline, CDR1 is GTSNPN and CDR2 SVGIG (reference sequence). CDR3 nucleotides: TGTGCCTGGAGTGTGGGTTCTTGGTACAGCTATGGCTACACCTTC. It yields the protein CAWSVGSWYSYGYTF.

DNA of the CDR3: TGTGCCAGCTCCCCGTCGGGGGATGGAAACACCATATATTTT. The encoded protein is CASSPSGDGNTIYF. The chain couples TRBV18 to TRBJ1-3, with D maybe TRBD1 (5 bases). Trimming shortened V by 6 bases and J by 3 bases, and 12 bases separated the two germline ends. The CDR3 covers 14 residues. Germline CDR1 is KGHSH and CDR2 is LQKENI.

The chain carries TRBV13 and TRBJ2-3, with 8 bases lining up with TRBD1. Trimming removed 4 bases from V and 4 bases from J; junction bases left unmatched: 4. Germline V CDR1 and CDR2: PRHDT, FYEKMQ (reference sequence). There are 14 residues in the CDR3. The CDR3 spells CASSYEQGADTQYF. The CDR3 coding sequence is TGTGCCAGCAGCTACGAACAGGGGGCAGATACGCAGTATTTT. Drawing the rest from reference TRBV13 and TRBJ2-3, the complete variable domain is AAGVIQSPRHLIKEKRETATLKCYPIPRHDTVYWYQQGPGQDPQFLISFYEKMQSDKGSIPDRFSAQQFSDYHSELNMSSLELGDSALYFCASSYEQGADTQYFGPGTRLTVL.